This paragraph covers one T cell receptor beta chain sequence. These data are taken from a study of long-term antiretroviral therapy in people with HIV. The run of the v3.0 immunoSEQ assay was at survey level. Some clones are missing from TCRdb's copy, which holds only in-frame ones; the method was immunoSEQ multiplex PCR. In the table there are more than 35,000 clones, 70% to 90% of which are singletons. PBMC samples from each donor numbered at least one pre-ART and at least two post-ART. Participants living with HIV all received treatment in the United States. This TCR was recovered from a man younger than 30 with HIV. Source: unsorted PBMCs, taken 2.2 years after starting antiretroviral therapy.

CDR3 nucleotide sequence: TGTGCCAGCAGCTTGGAGGGGGCGGAAGTCCTCGAGCAGTACTTC. Its protein is CASSLEGAEVLEQYF. The rearrangement uses TRBV5-8 and TRBJ2-7, with TRBD1 matching over 7 bases. Germline CDR1 SGHTS, CDR2 YDEGEE. Germline trimming cut 0 bases from V and 6 bases from J; bases unmatched to any gene: 9. CDR3 length: 15 amino acids.